This note documents a single TCR beta chain sequence. The antigen is undetermined. The data derive from a study of shared clonotypes between healthy human individuals. Regarding the study as a whole: A small donor pool kept down the genetic and exposure-history diversity that was represented.

With 5 bases clipped from V and 1 base from J, the junction kept 8 bases outside the gene matches. CDR1 and CDR2 from the germline V gene are SGHAT and FQNNGV. There are 15 residues in the CDR3. Only in-frame clones appear in the TCRdb table, and some are missing; sequencing was by immunoSEQ multiplex PCR. The sample includes about 600,000 clones, around 76% seen only once; the top ten take more than 10%. The donors, all of them Caucasian adults, lived in Nashville, Tennessee. The chain has TRBV11-2 and TRBJ2-7; 7 nucleotides line up with TRBD1. The specimen was PBMCs. The TCR sequence derives from a woman in her forties in good health. Some clones in this sample may be carry-over from other donors' samples. CDR3 sequence (DNA): TGTGCCAGCAGCGCCCCAGGGGGACCTTCCTACGAGCAGTACTTC. Amino acids: CASSAPGGPSYEQYF.